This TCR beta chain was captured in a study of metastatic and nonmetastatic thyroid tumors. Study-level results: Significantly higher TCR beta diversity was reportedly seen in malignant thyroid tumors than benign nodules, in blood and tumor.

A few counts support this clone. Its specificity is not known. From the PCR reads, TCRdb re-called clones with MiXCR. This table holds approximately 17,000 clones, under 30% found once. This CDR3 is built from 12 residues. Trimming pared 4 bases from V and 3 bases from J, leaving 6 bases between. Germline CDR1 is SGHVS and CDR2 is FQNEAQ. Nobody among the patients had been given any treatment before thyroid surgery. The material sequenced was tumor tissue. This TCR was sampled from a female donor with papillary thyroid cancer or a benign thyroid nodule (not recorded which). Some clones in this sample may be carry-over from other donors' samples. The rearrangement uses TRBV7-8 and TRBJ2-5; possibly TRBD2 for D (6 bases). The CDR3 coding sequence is TGTGCCAGCAGCTCGGGGGAAGAGACCCAGTACTTC. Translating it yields CASSSGEETQYF.